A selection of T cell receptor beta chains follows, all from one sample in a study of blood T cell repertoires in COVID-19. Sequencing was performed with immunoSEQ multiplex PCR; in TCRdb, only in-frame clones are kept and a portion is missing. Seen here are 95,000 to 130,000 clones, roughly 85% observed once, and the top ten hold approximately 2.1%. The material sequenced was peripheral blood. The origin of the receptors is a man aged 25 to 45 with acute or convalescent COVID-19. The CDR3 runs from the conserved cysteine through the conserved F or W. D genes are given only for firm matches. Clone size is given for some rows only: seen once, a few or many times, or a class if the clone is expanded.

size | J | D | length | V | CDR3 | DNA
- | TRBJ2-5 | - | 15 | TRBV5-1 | CASSRRLEGPETQYF | TGCGCCAGCAGCAGAAGACTAGAGGGTCCAGAGACCCAGTACTTC
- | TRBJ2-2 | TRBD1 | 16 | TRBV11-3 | CASSSPDRGNTGELFF | TGTGCCAGCAGCTCCCCGGACAGGGGAAACACCGGGGAGCTGTTTTTT
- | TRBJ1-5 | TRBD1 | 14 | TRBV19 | CASSGTGGGQPQHF | TGTGCCAGTAGTGGAACAGGGGGAGGTCAGCCCCAGCATTTT
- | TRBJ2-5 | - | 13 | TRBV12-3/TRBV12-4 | CASSPSDRETQYF | TGTGCCAGCAGCCCATCGGACAGAGAGACCCAGTACTTC
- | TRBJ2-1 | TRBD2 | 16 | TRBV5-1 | CASSFYTGGLHNEQFF | TGCGCCAGCAGCTTTTACACGGGAGGATTACACAATGAGCAGTTCTTC
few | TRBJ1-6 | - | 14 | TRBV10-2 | CASRPGHSNSPLHF | TGCGCCAGCAGGCCGGGACATTCTAATTCACCCCTCCACTTT
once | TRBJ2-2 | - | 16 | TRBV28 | CASSPGQFDAAGELFF | TGTGCCAGCAGCCCCGGACAGTTCGACGCGGCCGGGGAGCTGTTTTTT
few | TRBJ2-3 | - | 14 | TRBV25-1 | CASSPNLEGVTQYF | TGTGCCAGCAGTCCTAACTTAGAGGGGGTGACGCAGTATTTT
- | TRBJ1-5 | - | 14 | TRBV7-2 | CASSSGQSNQPQHF | TGTGCCAGCAGCTCTGGACAGAGCAATCAGCCCCAGCATTTT
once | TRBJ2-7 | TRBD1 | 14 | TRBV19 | CASTGTAGSYEQYF | TGTGCCAGTACAGGGACAGCCGGCTCCTACGAGCAGTACTTC
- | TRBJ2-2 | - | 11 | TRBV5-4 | CASSLNSELFF | TGTGCCAGCAGCTTGAACAGCGAGCTGTTTTTT
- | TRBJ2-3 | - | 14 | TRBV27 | CASSLRTSTDTQYF | TGTGCCAGCAGTCTCAGGACAAGCACAGATACGCAGTATTTT
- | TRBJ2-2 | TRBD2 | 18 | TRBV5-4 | CASSPGLAGLANTGELFF | TGTGCCAGCAGCCCTGGACTAGCGGGACTCGCGAACACCGGGGAGCTGTTTTTT
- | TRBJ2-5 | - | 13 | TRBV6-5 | CASSYPPLGTQYF | TGTGCCAGCAGTTACCCCCCTCTCGGGACCCAGTACTTC
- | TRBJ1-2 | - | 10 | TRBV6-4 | CASRTVGYTF | TGTGCCAGTAGGACAGTAGGCTACACCTTC
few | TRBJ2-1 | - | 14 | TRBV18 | CASSRGGSRNEQFF | TGTGCCAGCTCACGGGGCGGCTCCCGGAATGAGCAGTTCTTC
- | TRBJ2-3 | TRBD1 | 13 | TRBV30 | CAWSVQGANTQYF | TGTGCCTGGAGTGTGCAGGGGGCGAATACGCAGTATTTT
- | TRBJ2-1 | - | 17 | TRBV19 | CASSQPTGGTSQGEQFF | TGTGCCAGTAGTCAACCCACAGGGGGGACTAGCCAAGGTGAGCAGTTCTTC
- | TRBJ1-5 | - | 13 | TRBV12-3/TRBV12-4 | CASSLGTTMAQHF | TGTGCCAGCAGTTTAGGCACTACAATGGCCCAGCATTTT
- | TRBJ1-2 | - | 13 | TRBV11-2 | CASSLDRDNGYTF | TGTGCCAGCAGCTTAGATCGGGACAATGGCTACACCTTC
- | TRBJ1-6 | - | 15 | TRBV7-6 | CASSLVGEGSSPLHF | TGTGCCAGCAGCTTAGTCGGGGAGGGGAGTTCACCCCTCCACTTT
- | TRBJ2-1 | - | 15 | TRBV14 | CASSLGTGPYNEQFF | TGTGCCAGCAGCCTCGGCACAGGGCCTTACAATGAGCAGTTCTTC
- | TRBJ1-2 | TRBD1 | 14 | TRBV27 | CASSLSGQGYGYTF | TGTGCCAGCAGTTTATCGGGACAGGGATATGGCTACACCTTC
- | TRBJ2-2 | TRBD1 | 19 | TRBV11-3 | CASRSEVTGELLDTGELFF | TGTGCCAGCAGATCAGAGGTAACAGGGGAATTACTCGACACCGGGGAGCTGTTTTTT
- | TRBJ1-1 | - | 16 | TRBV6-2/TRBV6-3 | CASSYLTPRSGTEAFF | TGTGCCAGCAGTTACTTAACACCTAGGTCCGGCACTGAAGCTTTCTTT
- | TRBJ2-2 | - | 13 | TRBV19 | CASSIQGSGELFF | TGTGCCAGTAGTATACAGGGATCTGGGGAGCTGTTTTTT
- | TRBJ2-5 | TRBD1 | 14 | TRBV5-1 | CASSVGTGSETQYF | TGCGCCAGCAGCGTCGGGACAGGGAGTGAGACCCAGTACTTC
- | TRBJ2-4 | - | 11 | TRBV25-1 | CASSDSGRQYF | TGTGCCAGCAGTGACTCAGGGAGGCAGTACTTC
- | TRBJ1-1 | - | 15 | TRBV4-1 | CARSREGGAGTEAFF | TGCGCCCGCAGCCGAGAGGGGGGGGCGGGGACTGAAGCTTTCTTT
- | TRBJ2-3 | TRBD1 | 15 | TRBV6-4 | CASSESRQGSDTQYF | TGTGCCAGCAGTGAATCCCGACAGGGCTCAGATACGCAGTATTTT
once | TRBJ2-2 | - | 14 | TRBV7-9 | CASSRDTGRGELFF | TGTGCCAGCAGTAGGGACACCGGTCGGGGGGAGCTGTTTTTT
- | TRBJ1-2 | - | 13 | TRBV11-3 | CASSLDHGYGYTF | TGTGCCAGCAGCTTAGATCACGGCTATGGCTACACCTTC
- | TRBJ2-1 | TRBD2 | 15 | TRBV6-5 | CASSISSGDYNEQFF | TGTGCCAGCAGTATCTCTAGCGGGGACTACAATGAGCAGTTCTTC
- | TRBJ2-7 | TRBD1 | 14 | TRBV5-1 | CASSLVDRDYEQYF | TGCGCCAGCAGCTTGGTGGACAGGGATTACGAGCAGTACTTC
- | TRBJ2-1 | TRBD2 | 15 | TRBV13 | CASRDSGRALNEQFF | TGTGCCAGCAGGGATAGCGGGAGGGCCCTTAATGAGCAGTTCTTC
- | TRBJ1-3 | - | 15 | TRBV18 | CASSPGLLSGNTIYF | TGTGCCAGCTCACCAGGGCTTCTCTCTGGAAACACCATATATTTT
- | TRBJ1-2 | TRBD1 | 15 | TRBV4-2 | CASSQKDRGKGGYTF | TGTGCCAGCAGCCAGAAGGACAGGGGCAAGGGAGGCTACACCTTC
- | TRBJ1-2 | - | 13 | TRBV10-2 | CASSELGEYGYTF | TGCGCCAGCAGTGAGCTGGGCGAGTATGGCTACACCTTC
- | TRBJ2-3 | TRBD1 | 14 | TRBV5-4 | CASSFGTGRDTQYF | TGTGCCAGCAGCTTCGGGACAGGACGGGATACGCAGTATTTT
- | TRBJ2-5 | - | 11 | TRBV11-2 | CASSFYGTQYF | TGTGCCAGCAGCTTTTACGGGACCCAGTACTTC
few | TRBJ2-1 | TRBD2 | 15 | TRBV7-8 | CASSSGTSGENEQFF | TGTGCCAGCAGCTCCGGGACTAGCGGGGAGAATGAGCAGTTCTTC
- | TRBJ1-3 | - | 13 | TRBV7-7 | CASSSDSGNTIYF | TGTGCTAGCAGCTCCGACAGTGGAAACACCATATATTTT
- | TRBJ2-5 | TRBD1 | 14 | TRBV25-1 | CASSGWTGEETQYF | TGTGCCAGCAGTGGGTGGACAGGGGAAGAGACCCAGTACTTC
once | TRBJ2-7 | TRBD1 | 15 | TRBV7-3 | CASSLGGGQSYEQYF | TGTGCCAGCAGCTTGGGTGGGGGACAGTCCTACGAGCAGTACTTC
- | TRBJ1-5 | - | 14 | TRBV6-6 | CASSYGQGGQPQHF | TGTGCCAGCAGTTACGGGCAGGGCGGTCAGCCCCAGCATTTT
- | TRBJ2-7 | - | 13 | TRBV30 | CAWTQPPAYEQYF | TGTGCCTGGACACAACCCCCAGCCTACGAGCAGTACTTC
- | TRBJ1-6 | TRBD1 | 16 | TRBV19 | CASSTPRDRYNSPLHF | TGTGCCAGTAGTACGCCCCGGGACAGGTATAATTCACCCCTCCACTTT
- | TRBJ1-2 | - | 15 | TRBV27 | CASSLSLTYNYGYTF | TGTGCCAGCAGTTTAAGTCTAACCTATAACTATGGCTACACCTTC
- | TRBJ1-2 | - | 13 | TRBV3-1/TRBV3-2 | CASSQEVALGYTF | TGTGCCAGCAGCCAAGAAGTCGCGCTCGGCTACACCTTC
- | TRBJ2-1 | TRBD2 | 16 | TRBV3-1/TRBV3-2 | CASSNKAGSGYNEQFF | TGTGCCAGCAGCAACAAAGCGGGGAGTGGCTACAATGAGCAGTTCTTC
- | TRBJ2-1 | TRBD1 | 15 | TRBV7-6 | CASSARQGIHNEQFF | TGTGCCAGCAGCGCTCGACAGGGTATCCACAATGAGCAGTTCTTC
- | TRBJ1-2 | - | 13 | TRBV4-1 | CASSQGEAGGYTF | TGCGCCAGCAGCCAAGGGGAGGCTGGCGGCTACACCTTC